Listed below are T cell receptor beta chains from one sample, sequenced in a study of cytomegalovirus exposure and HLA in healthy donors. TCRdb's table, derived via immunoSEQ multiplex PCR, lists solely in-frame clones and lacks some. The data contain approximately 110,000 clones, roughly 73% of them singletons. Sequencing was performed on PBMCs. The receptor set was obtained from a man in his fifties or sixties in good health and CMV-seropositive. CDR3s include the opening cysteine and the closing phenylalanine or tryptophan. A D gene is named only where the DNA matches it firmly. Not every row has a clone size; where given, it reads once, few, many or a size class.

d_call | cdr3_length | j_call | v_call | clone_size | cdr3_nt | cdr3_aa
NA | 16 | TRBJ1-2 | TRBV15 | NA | TGTGCCACCAGCAGAGATCTCCTTGCGACAAGTTATGGCTACACCTTC | CATSRDLLATSYGYTF
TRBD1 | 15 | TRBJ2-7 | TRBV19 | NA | TGTGCCAGTAGGGAGACAGGGGGCGAAATCTACGAGCAGTACTTC | CASRETGGEIYEQYF
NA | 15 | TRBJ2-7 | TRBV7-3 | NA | TGTGCCAGCAGCTTACAGTCGGGGGATCACTACGAGCAGTACTTC | CASSLQSGDHYEQYF
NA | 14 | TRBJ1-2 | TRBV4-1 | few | TGCGCCAGCAGGGAGGCAGTTTCTCTCCTTGGCTACACCTTC | CASREAVSLLGYTF
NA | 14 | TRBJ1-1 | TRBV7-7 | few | TGTGCTAGCAGCCAGATCGGGGGGGTCTCTGAAGCTTTCTTT | CASSQIGGVSEAFF
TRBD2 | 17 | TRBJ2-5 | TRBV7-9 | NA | TGTGCCAGCAGCCCCCAGGTAGCGGGGGGCCTTGGAGAGACCCAGTACTTC | CASSPQVAGGLGETQYF
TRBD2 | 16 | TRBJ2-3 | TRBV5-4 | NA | TGTGCCAGCAGTCCTAGCGGGGGGGCCGCGACAGATACGCAGTATTTT | CASSPSGGAATDTQYF
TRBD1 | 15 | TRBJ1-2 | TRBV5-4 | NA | TGTGCCAGCAGCTTGGCCCAGGGGGCGCGGTATGGCTACACCTTC | CASSLAQGARYGYTF
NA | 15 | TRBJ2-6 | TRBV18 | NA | TGTGCCAGCTCACAACAGGGATCTGGGGCCAACGTCCTGACTTTC | CASSQQGSGANVLTF
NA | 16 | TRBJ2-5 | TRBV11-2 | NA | TGTGCCAGCAGCTTTTGGGGGGGGGCGGCGGGAGAGACCCAGTACTTC | CASSFWGGAAGETQYF
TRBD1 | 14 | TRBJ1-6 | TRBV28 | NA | TGTGCCAGCAGTAAACAGGGGGCCCATTCACCCCTCCACTTT | CASSKQGAHSPLHF
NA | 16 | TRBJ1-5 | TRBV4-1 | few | TGCGCCAGCAGCCAAGTATACTCAGGGGCTAATCAGCCCCAGCATTTT | CASSQVYSGANQPQHF
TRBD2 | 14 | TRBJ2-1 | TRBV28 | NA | TGTGCCAGCGGAAGCGGGGGCTCCTACAATGAGCAGTTCTTC | CASGSGGSYNEQFF
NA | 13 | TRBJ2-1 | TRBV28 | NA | TGTGCCAGCATGACAGACATTTACAATGAGCAGTTCTTC | CASMTDIYNEQFF
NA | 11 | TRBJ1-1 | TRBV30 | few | TGTGCCTGGAGCCCCTACGGGGAAGCTTTCTTT | CAWSPYGEAFF
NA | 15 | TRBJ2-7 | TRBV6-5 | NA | TGTGCCAGCAGACCCGGTAGGGGGTACTCCTACGAGCAGTACTTC | CASRPGRGYSYEQYF
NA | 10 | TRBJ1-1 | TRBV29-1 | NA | TGCAGCGTTCGAGGGACAGAAGCTTTCTTT | CSVRGTEAFF
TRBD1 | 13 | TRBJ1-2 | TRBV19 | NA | TGTGCCAGTAGTGCGGGACAGATCTATGGCTACACCTTC | CASSAGQIYGYTF
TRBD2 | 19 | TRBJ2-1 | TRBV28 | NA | TGTGCCAGCAGTTTATGGGTTGGGGCTAGCGGTGCCACCTACAATGAGCAGTTCTTC | CASSLWVGASGATYNEQFF
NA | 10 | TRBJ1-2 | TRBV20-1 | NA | TGCAGTGCCACAGGGTTTGGCTACACCTTC | CSATGFGYTF
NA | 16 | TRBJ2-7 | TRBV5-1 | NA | TGCGCCAGCAGCTTGGTAGTGGGGGCGAGGTCCTACGAGCAGTACTTC | CASSLVVGARSYEQYF
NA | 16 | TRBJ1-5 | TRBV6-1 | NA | TGTGCCAGCAGTGAAAGGGCATGGGAGAGCAATCAGCCCCAGCATTTT | CASSERAWESNQPQHF
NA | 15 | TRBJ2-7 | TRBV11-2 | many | TGTGCCAGCAGCTTCCTCGGCAGGGGGGAGGTCGAGCAGTACTTC | CASSFLGRGEVEQYF
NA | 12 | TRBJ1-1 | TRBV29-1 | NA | TGCAGCGTCAGGGAAGGAGACACTGAAGCTTTCTTT | CSVREGDTEAFF
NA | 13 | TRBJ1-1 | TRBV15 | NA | TGTGCCACCAGCTCTACAGCGAACACTGAAGCTTTCTTT | CATSSTANTEAFF
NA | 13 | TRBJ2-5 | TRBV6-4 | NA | TGTGCCAGCAGTCGGGACTCCCGAGAGACCCAGTACTTC | CASSRDSRETQYF
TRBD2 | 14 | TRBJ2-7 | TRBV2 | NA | TGTGCCAGCAGTGAAGATAGCGGGGGGTTAGAGCAGTACTTC | CASSEDSGGLEQYF
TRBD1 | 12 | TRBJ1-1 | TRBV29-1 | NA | TGCAGCGTTCGCGGGACAGGGGATATCGCTTTCTTT | CSVRGTGDIAFF
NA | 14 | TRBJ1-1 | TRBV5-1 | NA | TGCGCCAGCAGCTCTATGGGTACACGGGATGAAGCTTTCTTT | CASSSMGTRDEAFF
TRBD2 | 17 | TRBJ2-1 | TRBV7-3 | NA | TGTGCCAGCAGCTTACGGACCTTAGCGGGGGGTTACAATGAGCAGTTCTTC | CASSLRTLAGGYNEQFF
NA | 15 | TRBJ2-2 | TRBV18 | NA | TGTGCCAGCTCACTACAGGGTCGGAACACCGGGGAGCTGTTTTTT | CASSLQGRNTGELFF
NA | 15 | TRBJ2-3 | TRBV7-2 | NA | TGTGCCAGCAGCTTAGTTTCAGGTAGCACAGATACGCAGTATTTT | CASSLVSGSTDTQYF
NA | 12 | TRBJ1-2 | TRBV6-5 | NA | TGTGCCAGCAGCCAAAGGGGAGGAGGCTACACCTTC | CASSQRGGGYTF
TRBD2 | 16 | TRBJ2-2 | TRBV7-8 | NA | TGTGCCAGCAGAAGAGTCGGCGGGGGTTCGACCGGGGAGCTGTTTTTT | CASRRVGGGSTGELFF
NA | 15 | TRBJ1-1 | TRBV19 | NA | TGTGCCAGTAGTACCTTAAATGGGCAGGGCACTGAAGCTTTCTTT | CASSTLNGQGTEAFF
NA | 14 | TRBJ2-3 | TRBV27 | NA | TGTGCCAGCAGAACCGGGATCGTCACAGATACGCAGTATTTT | CASRTGIVTDTQYF
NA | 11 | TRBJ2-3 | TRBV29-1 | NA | TGCAGCGTTGTACGGGCAGATACGCAGTATTTT | CSVVRADTQYF
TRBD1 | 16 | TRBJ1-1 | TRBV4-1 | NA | TGCGCCAGCAGCCCATTTCTGGACAGGGGGAACACTGAAGCTTTCTTT | CASSPFLDRGNTEAFF
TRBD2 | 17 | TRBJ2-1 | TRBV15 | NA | TGTGCCACCAGCAGAGACCCCTCGCGGGGGGCCTACAATGGGCAGTTCTTC | CATSRDPSRGAYNGQFF
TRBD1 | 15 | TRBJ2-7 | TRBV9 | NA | TGTGCCAGCAGCCCCCAGCCGGGACAGGGAGGCGAGCAGTACTTC | CASSPQPGQGGEQYF
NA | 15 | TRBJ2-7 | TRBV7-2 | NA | TGTGCCAGCAGCTTAGTTGCGGTCGGGACCTACGAGCAGTACTTC | CASSLVAVGTYEQYF
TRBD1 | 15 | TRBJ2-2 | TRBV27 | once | TGTGCCAGCACTCCGGGACAGGTGAACACCGGGGAGCTGTTTTTT | CASTPGQVNTGELFF
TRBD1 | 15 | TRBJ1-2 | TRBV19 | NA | TGTGCCAGTAGTGACCCGCGGGCAGGGGGATATGGCTACACCTTC | CASSDPRAGGYGYTF
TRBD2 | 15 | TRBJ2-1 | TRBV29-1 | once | TGCAGCGCGACGACTAGCGGGGGGCCAGACAATGAGCAGTTCTTC | CSATTSGGPDNEQFF